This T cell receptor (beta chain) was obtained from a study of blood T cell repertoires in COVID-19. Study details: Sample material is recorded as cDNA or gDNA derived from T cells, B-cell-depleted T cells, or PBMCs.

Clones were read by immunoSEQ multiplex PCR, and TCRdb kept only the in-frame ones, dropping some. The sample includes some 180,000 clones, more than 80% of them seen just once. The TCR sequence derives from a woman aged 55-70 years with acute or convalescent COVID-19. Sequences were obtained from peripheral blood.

The CDR3: CASSSSAVSGGAFF. CDR3 in DNA: TGTGCCAGCAGCTCATCGGCCGTGTCCGGGGGGGCTTTCTTT. The J gene is TRBJ1-1, the V gene TRBV7-9; maybe TRBD1 (5 bases). Germline assignment: CDR1 SEHNR and CDR2 FQNEAQ (reference sequence). The CDR3 contains 14 residues. Trimming left V 4 bases short and J 11 bases short, with 20 bases between.